One and the same sample provided the 11 T cell receptor beta chains below, sequenced in a study of cytotoxic CD8 clonotypes in ibrutinib-treated CLL. Generated by immunoSEQ multiplex PCR, the TCRdb table keeps only in-frame clones and is missing some. Counted here are about 130,000 clones, 79% occurring once; the ten biggest clones make up about 13%. The sequences come from PBMCs, collected after 12 months of ibrutinib treatment. Receptors were obtained from a human donor with chronic lymphocytic leukemia.

The rearrangement links TRBV7-3 to TRBJ1-2, with 11 bases that match TRBD1. J was trimmed by 7 bases and V by 4 bases; bases with no gene match: 5. Germline values: CDR1 SGHTA, CDR2 FQGTGA. The CDR3 is 14 residues long. The CDR3 DNA sequence: TGTGCCAGCAGCTCAGGACAGGGGGCTAGTGGCTACACCTTC. It specifies CASSSGQGASGYTF. Full variable domain (rest looked up from reference TRBV7-3 and TRBJ1-2): GAGVSQTPSNKVTEKGKYVELRCDPISGHTALYWYRQSLGQGPEFLIYFQGTGAADDSGLPNDRFFAVRPEGSVSTLKIQRTERGDSAVYLCASSSGQGASGYTFGSGTRLTVV.

The chain employs TRBV7-2 and TRBJ1-2, with a possible D match to TRBD1 (6 bases). V lost 4 bases to trimming and J lost 5 bases, with 11 bases between them. The germline gives CDR1 SGHTA, CDR2 FQGNSA. The CDR3 consists of 13 residues. The CDR3 region is CASSYRVGYGYTF. The CDR3 bases are TGTGCCAGCAGCTACAGGGTGGGGTATGGCTACACCTTC. The full variable domain, with the rest looked up from reference TRBV7-2 and TRBJ1-2, is GAGVSQSPSNKVTEKGKDVELRCDPISGHTALYWYRQSLGQGLEFLIYFQGNSAPDKSGLPSDRFSAERTGGSVSTLTIQRTQQEDSAVYLCASSYRVGYGYTFGSGTRLTVV.

This chain joins TRBV4-3 and TRBJ2-5; TRBD2 matches at 10 bases. Germline V gene sequence: CDR1 LGHNA, CDR2 YSLEER. This CDR3 has 19 amino acids. J was trimmed by 1 base and V by 1 base; bases with no gene match: 12. The CDR3 loop is CASSQVLGGLAVFQETQYF. Here the CDR3 DNA reads TGCGCCAGCAGCCAAGTTCTGGGAGGACTAGCGGTTTTCCAAGAGACCCAGTACTTC.

Only one count was recorded for this clone. J is TRBJ2-7 and V is TRBV5-4; D gene ambiguous. Germline CDR1 SGHNT, CDR2 YYREEE (reference sequence). CDR3 size: 12 residues. The V end lost 3 bases, the J end lost 3 bases, and 7 bases lay between the germline ends. CDR3 residues: CASSWENYEQYF. CDR3 bases: TGTGCCAGCAGCTGGGAAAACTACGAGCAGTACTTC.

This chain uses TRBV19 with TRBJ1-2; D gene unclear. Germline V gene lookup returns CDR1 LNHDA and CDR2 SQIVND (reference sequence). Trimming left V 3 bases short and J 4 bases short, with 18 bases between. The CDR3 loop spans 16 amino acids. The CDR3 DNA is TGTGCCAGTAGTATTTTCGGAGGGCCCTTGCTCTATGGCTACACCTTC. Its protein product is CASSIFGGPLLYGYTF.

The rearrangement uses TRBV19 and TRBJ2-7; D remains ambiguous. The V and J ends lost 7 bases and 2 bases respectively, with 12 bases between them. The CDR3 has 13 residues. Germline CDR1 and CDR2: LNHDA and SQIVND (reference sequence). The CDR3 sequence is CASKSRETYEQYF. DNA of the CDR3: TGTGCCAGTAAGTCGAGAGAAACCTACGAGCAGTACTTC. Filled out from reference TRBV19 and TRBJ2-7, the complete variable domain reads DGGITQSPKYLFRKEGQNVTLSCEQNLNHDAMYWYRQDPGQGLRLIYYSQIVNDFQKGDIAEGYSVSREKKESFPLTVTSAQKNPTAFYLCASKSRETYEQYFGPGTRLTVT.

The table lists this clone with a few counts. V is TRBV7-6 and J is TRBJ2-1; 9 bases agree with TRBD2. The CDR3 sequence is 19 residues long. The V gene's germline CDR1 is SGHVS and CDR2 FNYEAQ. Trimming removed 1 base from V and 1 base from J; junction bases left unmatched: 11. Here the CDR3 DNA reads TGTGCCAGCAGCTTAGGCACCAAAATAGCGGGAGTATCCTACAATGAGCAGTTCTTC. Amino acid sequence: CASSLGTKIAGVSYNEQFF.

The chain carries TRBV4-3 and TRBJ2-1, with a weak D call TRBD2 (5 bases). V lost 0 bases to trimming and J lost 0 bases, with 9 bases between them. Germline V gene sequence: CDR1 LGHNA, CDR2 YSLEER. This CDR3 has 16 amino acids. CDR3: CASSQETGSSYNEQFF. The CDR3 DNA is TGCGCCAGCAGCCAAGAGACGGGGAGCTCCTACAATGAGCAGTTCTTC.

This rearrangement joins TRBV18 to TRBJ2-3; D may be TRBD1 or TRBD2 (5 bases each). CDR3 length: 14 amino acids. Trimming took 4 bases from V and 3 from J, leaving 11 bases between them. Germline V lookup: CDR1 KGHSH, CDR2 LQKENI. CDR3 sequence (DNA): TGTGCCAGCTCACAGGGGAGTCGGACAGATACGCAGTATTTT. It encodes CASSQGSRTDTQYF. The variable domain in full, with the rest retrieved from reference TRBV18 and TRBJ2-3, is NAGVMQNPRHLVRRRGQEARLRCSPMKGHSHVYWYRQLPEEGLKFMVYLQKENIIDESGMPKERFSAEFPKEGPSILRIQQVVRGDSAAYFCASSQGSRTDTQYFGPGTRLTVL.

This clone was observed a handful of times. The V and J genes are TRBV7-8 and TRBJ1-1; maybe TRBD1 (5 bases). Trimming cost V 1 base and J 4 bases, with 10 bases left between them. This CDR3 is 14 amino acids long. The germline V gene has CDR1 SGHVS and CDR2 FQNEAQ. This chain's CDR3 is CASSLVTGSTEAFF. Written as DNA, the CDR3 is TGTGCCAGCAGCTTAGTAACAGGAAGCACTGAAGCTTTCTTT.

This rearrangement joins TRBV7-2 to TRBJ2-7; D unclear. The tail of the sequence fits TRBJ2-5 better, so the J call may be wrong. The CDR3 is 12 amino acids. CDR1 and CDR2 (germline): SGHTA, FQGNSA. CDR3 bases: TGTGCCAGCAGCCCGACGGTGGAGACCCAGTACTTC. This gives the protein CASSPTVETQYF.